This paragraph reports one TCR beta chain. This entry comes from a study of early T cells in non-severe SARS-CoV-2 infection. About the research overall: Sequencing input comprised bulk RNA from unsorted whole blood; chain pairing was not available.

Germline values: CDR1 KGHSH, CDR2 LQKENI. V was clipped by 4 bases and J by 0 bases, with 10 bases between them. The CDR3 is 15 amino acids. Using its own MiXCR run on the 5' RACE reads, TCRdb lists one record per CDR3 protein. This sample carries some 40,000 distinct CDR3 sequences, approximately 6% of them seen once, and the ten largest clones take 4% to 4.5%. The genes are TRBV18 and TRBJ1-5, with D hard to call. The TCR was taken from an adult who was a healthcare worker with PCR-confirmed SARS-CoV-2 infection or an uninfected control (not recorded which). Specimen: whole blood, collected at baseline. The CDR3, as DNA: TGTGCCAGCTCACTTTCTAGTGGTAGCAATCAGCCCCAGCATTTT. Translated, it gives CASSLSSGSNQPQHF.